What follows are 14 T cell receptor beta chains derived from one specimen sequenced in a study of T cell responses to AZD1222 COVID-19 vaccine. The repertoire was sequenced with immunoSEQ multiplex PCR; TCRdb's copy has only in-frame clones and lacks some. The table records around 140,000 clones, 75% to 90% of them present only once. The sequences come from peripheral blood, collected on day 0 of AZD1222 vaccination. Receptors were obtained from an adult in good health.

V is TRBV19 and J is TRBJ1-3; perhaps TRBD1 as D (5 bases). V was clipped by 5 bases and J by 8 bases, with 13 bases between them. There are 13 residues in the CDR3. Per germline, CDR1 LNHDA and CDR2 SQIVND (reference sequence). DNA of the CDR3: TGTGCCAGTAGTCTTCAGCGGGGGGACACCATATATTTT. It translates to CASSLQRGDTIYF.

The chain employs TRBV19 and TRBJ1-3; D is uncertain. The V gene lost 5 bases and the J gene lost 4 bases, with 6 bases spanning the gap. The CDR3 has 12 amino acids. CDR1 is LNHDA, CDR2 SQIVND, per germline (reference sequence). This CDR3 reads CASSPEGNTIYF. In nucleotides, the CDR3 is TGTGCCAGTAGTCCGGAAGGAAACACCATATATTTT.

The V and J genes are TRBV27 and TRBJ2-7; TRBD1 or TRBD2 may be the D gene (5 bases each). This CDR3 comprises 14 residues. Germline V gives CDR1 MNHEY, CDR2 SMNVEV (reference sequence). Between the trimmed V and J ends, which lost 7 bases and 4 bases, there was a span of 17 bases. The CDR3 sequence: CASISQWGGYEQYF. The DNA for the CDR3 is TGTGCCAGCATATCCCAGTGGGGCGGGTACGAGCAGTACTTC.

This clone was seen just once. The CDR3 spells CASSVSANTEAFF. The DNA of the CDR3 is TGTGCCAGCAGCGTATCAGCCAACACTGAAGCTTTCTTT. The genes are TRBV9 and TRBJ1-1; D gene uncertain. This CDR3 region has 13 residues. The V gene's germline CDR1 is SGDLS and CDR2 YYNGEE. V was trimmed by 1 base and J by 2 bases, leaving 6 bases between them.

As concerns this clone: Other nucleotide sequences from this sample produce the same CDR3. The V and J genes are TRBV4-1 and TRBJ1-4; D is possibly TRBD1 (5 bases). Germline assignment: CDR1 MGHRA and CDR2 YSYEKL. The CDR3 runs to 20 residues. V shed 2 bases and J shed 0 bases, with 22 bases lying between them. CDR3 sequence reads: CASSQKDLRGGLATNEKLFF. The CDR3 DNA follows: TGCGCCAGCAGCCAAAAAGATCTAAGGGGCGGTCTTGCAACTAATGAAAAACTGTTTTTT.

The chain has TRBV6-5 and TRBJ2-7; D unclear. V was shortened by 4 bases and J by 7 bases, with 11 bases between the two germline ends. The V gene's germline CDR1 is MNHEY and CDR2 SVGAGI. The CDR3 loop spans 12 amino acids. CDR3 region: CASSSLIGEQYF. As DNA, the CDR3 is TGTGCCAGCAGTTCCCTAATCGGGGAGCAGTACTTC.

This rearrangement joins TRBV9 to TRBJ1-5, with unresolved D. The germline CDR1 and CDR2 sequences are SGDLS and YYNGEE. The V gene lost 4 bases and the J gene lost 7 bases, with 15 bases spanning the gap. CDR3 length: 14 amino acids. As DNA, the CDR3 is TGTGCCAGCAGCCTAAGCCCAACCGACCAGCCCCAGCATTTT. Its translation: CASSLSPTDQPQHF.

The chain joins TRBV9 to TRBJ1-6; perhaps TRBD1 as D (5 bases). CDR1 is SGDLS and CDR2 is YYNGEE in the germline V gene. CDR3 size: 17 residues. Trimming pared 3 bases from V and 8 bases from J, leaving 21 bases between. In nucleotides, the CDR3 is TGTGCCAGCAGCGAGACCTTATATGCGGGGACGGATTCACCCCTCCACTTT. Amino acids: CASSETLYAGTDSPLHF. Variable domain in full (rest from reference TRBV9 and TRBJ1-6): DSGVTQTPKHLITATGQRVTLRCSPRSGDLSVYWYQQSLDQGLQFLIQYYNGEERAKGNILERFSAQQFPDLHSELNLSSLELGDSALYFCASSETLYAGTDSPLHFGNGTRLTVT.

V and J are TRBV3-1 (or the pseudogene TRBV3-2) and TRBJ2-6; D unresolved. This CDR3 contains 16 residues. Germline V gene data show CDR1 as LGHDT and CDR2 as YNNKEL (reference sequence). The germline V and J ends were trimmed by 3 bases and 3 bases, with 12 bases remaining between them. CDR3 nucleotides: TGTGCCAGCAGCCATTTGTTGGGAAGTGGGGCCAACGTCCTGACTTTC. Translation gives CASSHLLGSGANVLTF.

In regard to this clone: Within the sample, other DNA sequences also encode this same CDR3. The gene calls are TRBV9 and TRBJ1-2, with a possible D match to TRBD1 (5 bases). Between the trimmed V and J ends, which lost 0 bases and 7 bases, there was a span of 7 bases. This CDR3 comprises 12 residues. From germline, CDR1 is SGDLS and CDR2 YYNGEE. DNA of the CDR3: TGTGCCAGCAGCGTAGTTGGGGGTGGCTACACCTTC. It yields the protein CASSVVGGGYTF.

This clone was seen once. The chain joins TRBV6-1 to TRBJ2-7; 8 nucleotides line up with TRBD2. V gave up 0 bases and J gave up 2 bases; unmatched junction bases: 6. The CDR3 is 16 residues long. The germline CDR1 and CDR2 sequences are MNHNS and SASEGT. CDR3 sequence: CASSEALGLVPYEQYF. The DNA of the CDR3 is TGTGCCAGCAGTGAAGCGCTGGGACTAGTCCCCTACGAGCAGTACTTC.

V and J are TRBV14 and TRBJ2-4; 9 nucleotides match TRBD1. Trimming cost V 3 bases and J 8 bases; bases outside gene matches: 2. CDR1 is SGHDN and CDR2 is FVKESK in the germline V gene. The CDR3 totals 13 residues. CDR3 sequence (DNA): TGTGCCAGCAGCCAGACAGGGGGGGACATTCAGTACTTC. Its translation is CASSQTGGDIQYF.

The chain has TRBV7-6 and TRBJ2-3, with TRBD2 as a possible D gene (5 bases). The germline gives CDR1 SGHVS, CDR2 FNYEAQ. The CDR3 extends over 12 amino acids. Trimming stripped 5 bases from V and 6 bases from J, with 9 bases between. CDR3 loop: CASSHRDDTQYF. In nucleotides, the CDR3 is TGTGCCAGCAGCCACCGGGATGATACGCAGTATTTT.

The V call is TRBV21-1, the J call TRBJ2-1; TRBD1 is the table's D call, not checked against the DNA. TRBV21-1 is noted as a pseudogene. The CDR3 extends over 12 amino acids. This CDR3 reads CASRGPGDEQFF. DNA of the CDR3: TGTGCCAGCAGGGGTCCAGGGGATGAGCAGTTCTTC.